Listed here is a single T cell receptor beta chain. The antigen is unknown. This sample is drawn from a study of T cell responses to AZD1222 COVID-19 vaccine. Study results and limitations: In the spike-specific TCR repertoire, nearly half reportedly target unmutated variant regions. Distributed over spike, vaccine-associated CD4 TCRs predominated at 160-218 and 743-854. The study sampled repertoires only after the peak T cell response. Females made up more of the donors, who were largely white British, and clonal diversity may have come out too low.

Clones were read by immunoSEQ multiplex PCR, and TCRdb kept only the in-frame ones, dropping some. The repertoire holds some 180,000 clones, with 92% as singletons. Germline V gene lookup returns CDR1 ENHRY and CDR2 SYGVKD. V shed 4 bases and J shed 1 base, with 8 bases lying between them. CDR3 length equals 13 residues. This sample comprised peripheral blood, obtained 28 days after the second AZD1222 dose. This chain connects TRBV10-3 to TRBJ2-7; D remains ambiguous. The clonotype originates from an adult who received the AZD1222 COVID-19 vaccine. The CDR3 is CAISGSDSYEQYF. The CDR3 region has the DNA TGTGCCATCAGTGGTTCAGATTCCTACGAGCAGTACTTC.